This T cell receptor (beta chain) was observed in a study of blood T cells in healthy people across ages (dated by TCRdb to 2013 to 2016). For context, the study as a whole: In model experiments, template switching captured about one uniquely barcoded TCR beta cDNA molecule for every two T cells. The study analyzed two additional independent replicas of 1 million unique cDNA reads from the same blood draw for two donors, one aged 18 to 30 and one aged 80 or older. Age-related changes in TCR beta repertoire diversity were measured in the study by deep sequencing normalized with unique cDNA molecular identifiers. The donors were divided into four age groups: young (average about 15 years), middle-aged (about 40), aged (under 70) and long-lived (82).

The roughly 39 donors, aged about 6 to 95 years, were systemically healthy Caucasian individuals from Russia. Each donor gave ten milliliters of peripheral blood, collected into EDTA-treated Vacutainer tubes. Ficoll-Paque density-gradient centrifugation was used to isolate PBMCs, with at least 6 million per sample. Total RNA, at least 6 micrograms per sample, was extracted from PBMCs with Trizol reagent. For every donor, flow cytometry on a PBMC aliquot measured the percentage of naive CD45RAhigh/CD27high T cells. Including cysteine and phenylalanine, the CDR3 has 16 amino acids. CDR3 DNA is the only sequence kept; it has 48 bases, read in frame from the first base. The germline V gene specifies MDHEN as CDR1 and SYDVKM as CDR2. On the study overall, not on this receptor specifically: A strong correlation was found between observed TCR beta diversity and the percentage of naive T cells measured by flow cytometry. Estimates of total diversity based on one million sequenced T cells were considered lower bounds and underestimates. The CMV infection status of donors was not known, potentially confounding age-related changes in expanded clonotypes. Bulk unsorted PBMC profiling prevented conclusive comparison of naive and antigen-experienced compartments. Compared with the aged group, the long-lived group had more naive CD4+ T cells, fewer expanded clones and increased TCR diversity, suggesting age selection. Observed TCR beta diversity per million T cells fell roughly linearly with age, and a significant reduction was already apparent by age roughly 40.

The library came from 5' RACE. The listed sequencing device is Illumina HiSeq 2500. A second PCR of roughly 7 to 11 cycles was performed with a sample-barcoded 5' primer and a J-beta primer mix. A unique molecular identifier was introduced onto each TCR beta cDNA molecule by a template-switch 5' adaptor carrying 12 random nucleotides. At least 3 million CDR3-containing paired-end reads were obtained from each sample. The Mint cDNA synthesis kit, primed by a TRBC-specific oligonucleotide, was used to synthesize first-strand cDNA from all RNA. Following uracil-DNA glycosylase treatment, all cDNA underwent a first 18-cycle PCR with the universal primers M1SS and BC2_uni_R. In the authors' own workflow: For normalization, 1 million high-quality reads were randomly selected from each sample, with every read carrying a distinct molecular identifier. Reads with shared molecular identifiers were discarded instead of being binned into consensus sequences. MiTCR, run with a Q25 quality threshold and the strictest error-elimination algorithm, handled CDR3 identification, clonotype clustering and error correction. A nonparametric unseen species model using Euler transformation provided a lower-bound estimate of total TCR beta diversity. The raw public reads went through TCRdb reprocessing: fastp at Q25, MiXCR clone calling, in-frame beta chains kept. Rows merge per CDR3 protein into single entries with the most common DNA and genes. The V and J calls were determined by TCRdb, not by the authors. The sample table holds approximately 780,000 distinct CDR3 sequences, of which approximately 24% were seen once. Clones ranked in the top ten supply 3% of the sample.

In the case of this clonotype: Its antigen target is currently unknown. No clone much larger than this one lies a single base away; base qualities are absent.

These data also formed part of another study, on T cells of mothers and their children. As the second publication notes: Nine systemically healthy Caucasian individuals served as donors, namely three mothers together with their six children. cDNA synthesis consumed the entire amount of extracted RNA, loaded at around 1.5 ug RNA in each 15 ul reaction. In the second PCR, sample barcodes and 2-4 random nucleotides were introduced via the M1S primer. Over 10 million TCR beta CDR3 reads came from each mother, compared with several million reads from each child. In both related and unrelated pairs, thymic selection shapes the output of TCR recombination in a similar way, with inherited differences having only a minor effect. Normalized repertoire overlap was always slightly but never significantly higher in related than unrelated mother-child pairs. With a sensitivity of approximately 96 clones per million clonotypes, no persistent microchimeric T cell clones were detected. Deep NGS was used in the study to compare the TCR beta repertoires of mothers and children and to look for features that separate related mother-child pairs from unrelated individuals. Mothers averaged approximately 40 +/- 4 years of age and children averaged about 12 +/- 4 years. After adapter ligation was performed with NEBNext reagents, the libraries were sequenced on an Illumina HiSeq 2000 with 100+100 nt paired-end reads. To prevent cross-contamination, the mother and child libraries were prepared a month apart and were sequenced in separate runs. For each donor, somewhere between roughly 450,000 and 2,100,000 distinct TCR beta clonotypes were identified. Naive TCR beta clonotypes were estimated from low-frequency clonotypes matched to each donor's FACS-determined naive share, without sorting.

The sample was blood. The sequence was collected from a boy aged 10-17 years in good health. The chain links TRBV28 with TRBJ2-5, with TRBD1 perhaps the D gene, on 6 matching bases. Near its end, the DNA agrees better with TRBJ2-7, so the J call may be wrong. The nucleotides are TGTGCCAGCAGTCCTGTCGGGACAAATCTTGTCCACGAGCAGTACTTC. Translation gives CASSPVGTNLVHEQYF.